This T cell receptor (beta chain) was identified during a study of blood T cell repertoires in COVID-19. Across the study: Sites across the United States, Italy and Spain contributed samples from acute and convalescent COVID-19.

Germline V lookup: CDR1 SGHAT, CDR2 FQNNGV. The CDR3 is 16 amino acids. V shed 5 bases, J shed 8 bases, and the junction held 14 bases outside the gene matches. The authors' processing: Amplification with reference gene primers provided the estimates of nucleated cell counts. Some clones are missing from TCRdb's copy, which holds only in-frame ones; the method was immunoSEQ multiplex PCR. The V and J calls and clone size are taken from that table; D and trimming were inferred from the DNA. The sample includes 70,000 to 95,000 clones, 70% to 85% of them seen just once. The TCR comes from a human donor in a cohort sampled during active COVID-19. Sequencing was performed on peripheral blood. V usage is TRBV11-2 and J usage is TRBJ1-4; 7 nucleotides line up with TRBD1. CDR3 protein: CASSPTRQGGKEKLFF. CDR3 coding DNA: TGTGCCAGCAGCCCTACCAGACAGGGTGGGAAGGAAAAACTGTTTTTT.